The T cell receptor beta chain under discussion was sequenced for a study of Ad26.COV2.S vaccination and SARS-CoV-2 variants. Study-wide points: Vaccinated and placebo-treated recipients had similar non-spike TCR breadth. Reportedly, spike-specific CD8+ and CD4+ T cell responses achieved substantial breadth once vaccination had taken place.

TCRdb's copy holds only in-frame clones and misses some; the assay was immunoSEQ multiplex PCR. The data show approximately 500,000 clones, roughly nine tenths seen once. Treatment meaning: around 19 received Ad26.COV2.S at low or high dose, single or two shots; about 5 received placebo; per-sample allocation not given. Specimens were obtained on day 63 following the first vaccine or placebo injection. The germline V gene has CDR1 MGHRA and CDR2 YSYEKL. This CDR3 region has 15 residues. The ends were cut back, 4 bases at V and 0 bases at J, with 12 bases in the middle. With respect to this clone: Its antigen is undetermined.

This chain joins TRBV4-1 and TRBJ1-2; D gene unclear. This sequence originates from a person between 18 and 65 years old who received the Ad26.COV2.S COVID-19 vaccine or a placebo. This specimen consisted of peripheral blood, obtained in a trial of Ad26.COV2.S vaccine versus placebo. CDR3 in amino acids: CASSPLAVTNYGYTF. The CDR3 region has the DNA TGCGCCAGCAGCCCCCTTGCGGTCACTAACTATGGCTACACCTTC.